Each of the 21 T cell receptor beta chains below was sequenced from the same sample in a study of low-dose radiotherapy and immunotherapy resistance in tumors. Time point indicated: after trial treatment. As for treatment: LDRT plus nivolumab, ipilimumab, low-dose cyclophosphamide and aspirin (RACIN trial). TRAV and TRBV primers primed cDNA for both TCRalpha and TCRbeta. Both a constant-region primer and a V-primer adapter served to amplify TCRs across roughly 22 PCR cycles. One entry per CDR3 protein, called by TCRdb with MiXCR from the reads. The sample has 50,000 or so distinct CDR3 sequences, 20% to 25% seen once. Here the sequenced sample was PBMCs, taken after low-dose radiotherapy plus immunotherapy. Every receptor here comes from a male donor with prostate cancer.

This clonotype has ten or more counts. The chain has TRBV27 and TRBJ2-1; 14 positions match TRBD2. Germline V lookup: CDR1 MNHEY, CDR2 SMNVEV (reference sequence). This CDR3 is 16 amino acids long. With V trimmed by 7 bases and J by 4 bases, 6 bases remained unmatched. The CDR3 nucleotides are TGTGCCAGCAAGGGACTAGCGGGAGTGGGGTACAATGAGCAGTTCTTC. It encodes CASKGLAGVGYNEQFF.

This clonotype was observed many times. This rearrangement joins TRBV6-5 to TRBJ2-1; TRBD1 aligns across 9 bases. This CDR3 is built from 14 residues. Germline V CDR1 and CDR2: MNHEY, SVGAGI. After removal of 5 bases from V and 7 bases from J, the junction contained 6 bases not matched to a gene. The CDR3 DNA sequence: TGTGCCAGCAGTCCCTGGGACAGGGTGAATGAGCAGTTCTTC. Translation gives CASSPWDRVNEQFF.

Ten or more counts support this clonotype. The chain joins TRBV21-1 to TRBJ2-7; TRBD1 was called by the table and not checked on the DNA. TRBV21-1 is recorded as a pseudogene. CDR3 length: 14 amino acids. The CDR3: CASTRGGSIHEQYF. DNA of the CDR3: TGTGCCAGCACGCGGGGCGGGTCTATCCACGAGCAGTACTTC.

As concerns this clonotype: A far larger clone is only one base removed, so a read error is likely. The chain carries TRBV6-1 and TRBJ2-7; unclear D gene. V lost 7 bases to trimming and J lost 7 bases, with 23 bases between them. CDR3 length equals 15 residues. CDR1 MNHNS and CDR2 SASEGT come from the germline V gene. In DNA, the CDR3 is TGTGCCAGCACCCGACCCCAGGAGAACTACAATGAGCAGTACTTC. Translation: CASTRPQENYNEQYF.

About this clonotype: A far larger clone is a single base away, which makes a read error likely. In DNA, the CDR3 is TGTGCCAGCTCACCTCAGACAGGGAATGGAAATGAGCAGTACTTC. Translated, it gives CASSPQTGNGNEQYF. V and J are TRBV18 and TRBJ2-7; 7 bases are shared with TRBD1. The CDR3 is 15 residues long. Germline CDR1 reads KGHSH; CDR2 reads LQKENI. The trim removed 3 bases at V and 7 bases at J, leaving 12 bases unmatched.

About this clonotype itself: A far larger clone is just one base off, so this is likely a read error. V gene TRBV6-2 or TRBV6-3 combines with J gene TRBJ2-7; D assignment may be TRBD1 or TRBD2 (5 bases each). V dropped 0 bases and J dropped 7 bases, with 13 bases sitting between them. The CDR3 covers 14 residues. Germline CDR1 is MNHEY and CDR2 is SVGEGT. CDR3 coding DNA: TGTGCCAGCAGTTACTCGAGGGGCTTGGGGGAGCAGTACTTC. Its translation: CASSYSRGLGEQYF.

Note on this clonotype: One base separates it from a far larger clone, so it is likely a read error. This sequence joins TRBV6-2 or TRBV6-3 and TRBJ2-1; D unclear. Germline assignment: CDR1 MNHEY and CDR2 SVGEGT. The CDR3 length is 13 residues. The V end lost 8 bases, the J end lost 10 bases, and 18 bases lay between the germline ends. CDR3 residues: CASRLGLVYEQFF. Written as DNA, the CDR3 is TGTGCCAGCCGCCTGGGGTTGGTGTACGAGCAGTTCTTC.

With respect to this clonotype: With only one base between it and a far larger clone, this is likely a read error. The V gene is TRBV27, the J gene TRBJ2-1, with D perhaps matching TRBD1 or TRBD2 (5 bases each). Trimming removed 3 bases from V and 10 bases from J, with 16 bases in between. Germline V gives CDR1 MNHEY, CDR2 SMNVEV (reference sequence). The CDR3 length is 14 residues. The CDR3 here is CASSFSGGGNEQFF. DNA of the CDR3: TGTGCCAGCAGTTTCAGTGGTGGGGGTAACGAGCAGTTCTTC.

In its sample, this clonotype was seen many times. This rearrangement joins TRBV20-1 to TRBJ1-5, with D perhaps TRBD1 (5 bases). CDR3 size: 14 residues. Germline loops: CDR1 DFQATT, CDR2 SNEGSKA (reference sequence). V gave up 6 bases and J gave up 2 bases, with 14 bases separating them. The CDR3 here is CSANGGARNQPQHF. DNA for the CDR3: TGCAGTGCCAACGGTGGGGCTCGCAATCAGCCCCAGCATTTT.

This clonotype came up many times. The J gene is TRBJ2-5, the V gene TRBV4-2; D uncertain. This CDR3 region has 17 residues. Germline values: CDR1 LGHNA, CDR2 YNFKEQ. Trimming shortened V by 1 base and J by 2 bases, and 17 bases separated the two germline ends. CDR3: CASSQGSGEMAQETQYF. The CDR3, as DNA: TGTGCCAGCAGCCAAGGGAGTGGTGAAATGGCTCAAGAGACCCAGTACTTC.

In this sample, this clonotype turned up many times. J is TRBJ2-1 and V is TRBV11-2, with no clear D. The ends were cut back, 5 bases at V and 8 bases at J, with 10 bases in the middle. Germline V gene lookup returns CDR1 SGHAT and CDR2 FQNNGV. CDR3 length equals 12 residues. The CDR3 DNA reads TGTGCCAGCAGCCCCCGTGGGGATGAGCAGTTCTTC. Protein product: CASSPRGDEQFF.

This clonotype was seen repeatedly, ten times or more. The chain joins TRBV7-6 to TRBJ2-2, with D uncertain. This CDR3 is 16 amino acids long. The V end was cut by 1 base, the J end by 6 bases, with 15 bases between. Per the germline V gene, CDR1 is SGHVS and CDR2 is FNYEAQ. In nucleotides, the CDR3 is TGTGCCAGCAGCTTAGTTCCCTCTCGGAGCGCCGGGGAGCTGTTTTTT. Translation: CASSLVPSRSAGELFF.

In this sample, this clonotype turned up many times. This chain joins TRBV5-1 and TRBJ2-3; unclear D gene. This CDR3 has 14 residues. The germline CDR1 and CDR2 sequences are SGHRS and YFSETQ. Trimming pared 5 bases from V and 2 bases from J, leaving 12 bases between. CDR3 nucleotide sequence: TGCGCCAGCAGGAGGTCCCTAGACACAGATACGCAGTATTTT. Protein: CASRRSLDTDTQYF.

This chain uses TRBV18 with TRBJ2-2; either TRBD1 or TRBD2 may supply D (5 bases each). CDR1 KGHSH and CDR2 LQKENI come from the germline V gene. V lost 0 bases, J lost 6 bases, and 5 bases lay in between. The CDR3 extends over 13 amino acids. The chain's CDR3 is CASSPPGAGELFF. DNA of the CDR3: TGTGCCAGCTCACCACCGGGGGCCGGGGAGCTGTTTTTT.

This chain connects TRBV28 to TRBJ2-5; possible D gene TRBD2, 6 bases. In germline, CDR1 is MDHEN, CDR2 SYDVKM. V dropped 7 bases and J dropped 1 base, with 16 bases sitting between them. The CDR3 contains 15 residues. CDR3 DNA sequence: TGTGCCAGCAACCCGGGACTCGGGGGCCAAGAGACCCAGTACTTC. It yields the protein CASNPGLGGQETQYF.

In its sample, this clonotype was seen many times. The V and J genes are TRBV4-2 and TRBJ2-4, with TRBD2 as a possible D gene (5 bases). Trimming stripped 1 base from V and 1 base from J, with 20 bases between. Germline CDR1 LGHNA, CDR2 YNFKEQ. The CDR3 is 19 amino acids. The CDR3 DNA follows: TGTGCCAGCAGCCAAGTGTTGGGGAACCAGGCGGGTGCCAAAAACATTCAGTACTTC. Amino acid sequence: CASSQVLGNQAGAKNIQYF.

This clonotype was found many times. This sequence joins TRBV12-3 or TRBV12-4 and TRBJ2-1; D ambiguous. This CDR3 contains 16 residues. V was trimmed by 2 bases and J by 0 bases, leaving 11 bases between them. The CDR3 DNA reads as TGTGCCAGCAGTTTACTCGAAGAATCCTCCTACAATGAGCAGTTCTTC. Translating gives CASSLLEESSYNEQFF.

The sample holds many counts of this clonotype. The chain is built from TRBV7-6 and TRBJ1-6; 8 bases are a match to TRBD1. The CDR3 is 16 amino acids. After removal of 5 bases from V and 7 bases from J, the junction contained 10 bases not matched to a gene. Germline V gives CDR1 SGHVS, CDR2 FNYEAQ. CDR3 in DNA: TGTGCCAGCAGCACCGGACAGGGAGGATCAAATTCACCCCTCCACTTT. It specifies CASSTGQGGSNSPLHF. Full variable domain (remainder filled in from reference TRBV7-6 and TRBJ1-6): GAGVSQSPRYKVTKRGQDVALRCDPISGHVSLYWYRQALGQGPEFLTYFNYEAQQDKSGLPNDRFSAERPEGSISTLTIQRTEQRDSAMYRCASSTGQGGSNSPLHFGNGTRLTVT.

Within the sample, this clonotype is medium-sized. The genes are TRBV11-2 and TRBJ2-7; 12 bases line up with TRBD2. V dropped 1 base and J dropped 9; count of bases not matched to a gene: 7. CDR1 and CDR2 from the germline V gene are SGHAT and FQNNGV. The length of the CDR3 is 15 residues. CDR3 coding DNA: TGTGCCAGCAGCTTAGCCCCTAGCGGGAGGGCCGCGCAGTACTTC. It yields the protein CASSLAPSGRAAQYF.

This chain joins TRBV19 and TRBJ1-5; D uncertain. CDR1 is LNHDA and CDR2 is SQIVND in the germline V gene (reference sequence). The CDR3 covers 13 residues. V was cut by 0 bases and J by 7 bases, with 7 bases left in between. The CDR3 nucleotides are TGTGCCAGTAGTATAGATCGCGGACAGCCCCAGCATTTT. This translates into CASSIDRGQPQHF. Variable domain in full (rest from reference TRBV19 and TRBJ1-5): DGGITQSPKYLFRKEGQNVTLSCEQNLNHDAMYWYRQDPGQGLRLIYYSQIVNDFQKGDIAEGYSVSREKKESFPLTVTSAQKNPTAFYLCASSIDRGQPQHFGDGTRLSIL.

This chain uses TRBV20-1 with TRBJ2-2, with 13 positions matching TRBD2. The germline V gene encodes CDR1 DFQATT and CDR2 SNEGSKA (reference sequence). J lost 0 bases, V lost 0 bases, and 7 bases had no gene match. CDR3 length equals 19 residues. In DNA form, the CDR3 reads TGCAGTGCTAGAGAAAGGACTAGCGGGAGACTTGCGAACACCGGGGAGCTGTTTTTT. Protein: CSARERTSGRLANTGELFF.